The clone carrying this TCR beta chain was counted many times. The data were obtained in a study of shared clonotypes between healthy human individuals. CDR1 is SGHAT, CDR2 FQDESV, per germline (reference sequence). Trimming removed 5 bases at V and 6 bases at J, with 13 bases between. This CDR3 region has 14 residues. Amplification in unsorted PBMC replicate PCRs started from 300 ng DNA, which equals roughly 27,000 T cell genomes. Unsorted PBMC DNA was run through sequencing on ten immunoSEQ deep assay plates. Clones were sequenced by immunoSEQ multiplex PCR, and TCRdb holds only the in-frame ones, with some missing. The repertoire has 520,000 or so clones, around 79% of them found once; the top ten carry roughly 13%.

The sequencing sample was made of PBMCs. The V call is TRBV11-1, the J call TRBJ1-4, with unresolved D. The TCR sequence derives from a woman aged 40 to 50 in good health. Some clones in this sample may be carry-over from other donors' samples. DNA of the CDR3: TGTGCCAGCAGCCGAACGGGGAGAGATGAAAAACTGTTTTTT. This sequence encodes CASSRTGRDEKLFF.